This TCR beta chain was recovered during a study of early T cells in non-severe SARS-CoV-2 infection. The study's findings and limits: The study's VDJdb matching favored anti-spike CD8 responses and missed private and CD4 specificities.

TCRdb re-called the 5' RACE reads with MiXCR, one entry per CDR3 protein. This table holds under 90,000 distinct CDR3 sequences, over 10% found once. This clonotype was observed at least ten times. Its antigen is not known. The origin of this receptor is an adult who was a healthcare worker with PCR-confirmed SARS-CoV-2 infection or an uninfected control (not recorded which). The sequencing sample was made of whole blood.

CDR3: CASSFGPGGLNEQFF. For the CDR3, the DNA is TGTGCCAGCAGCTTCGGACCAGGGGGCCTCAATGAGCAGTTCTTC. The genes are TRBV7-9 and TRBJ2-1, with 8 bases aligning to TRBD1. This CDR3 has 15 residues. From germline, CDR1 is SEHNR and CDR2 FQNEAQ (reference sequence). The junction had 7 bases not matched to a gene; V was cut back by 3 bases and J by 6 bases.